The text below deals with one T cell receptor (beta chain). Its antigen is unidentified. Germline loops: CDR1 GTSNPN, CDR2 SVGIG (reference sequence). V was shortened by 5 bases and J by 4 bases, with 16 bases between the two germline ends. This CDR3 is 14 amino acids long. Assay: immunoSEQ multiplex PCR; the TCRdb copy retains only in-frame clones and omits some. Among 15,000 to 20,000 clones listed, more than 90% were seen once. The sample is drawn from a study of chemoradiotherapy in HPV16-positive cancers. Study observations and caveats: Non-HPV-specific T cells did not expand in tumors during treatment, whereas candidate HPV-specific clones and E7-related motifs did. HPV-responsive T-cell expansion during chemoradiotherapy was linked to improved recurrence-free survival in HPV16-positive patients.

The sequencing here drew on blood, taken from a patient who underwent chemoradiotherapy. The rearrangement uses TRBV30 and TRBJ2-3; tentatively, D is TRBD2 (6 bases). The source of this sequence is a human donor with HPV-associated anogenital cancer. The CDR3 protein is CAWGPPAGPDTQYF. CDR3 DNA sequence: TGTGCCTGGGGGCCTCCGGCGGGGCCAGATACGCAGTATTTT.